This TCR beta chain came from a study of T cell repertoires in cytomegalovirus infection (dated by TCRdb to the late 2010s). Concerning the study at large: Donor HLA type was relevant to the analysis, because carriage of CMV infection together with the matching HLA type was indicated by public TCR beta signatures.

What the research found in general, with its limitations: Cumulative frequency of public TCR beta family members discriminated carriers of CMV infection plus the relevant HLA type in this cohort and an independent roughly 340-donor cohort. The ex vivo response was dominated by HLA-C-restricted CMV-specific TCR beta clonotypes, which also provided the single most frequent clonotype in two of eight donors.

The instrument given in TCRdb is Illumina HiSeq 1500. TCRdb took the public reads, trimmed them with fastp at Q25, ran MiXCR for clone calling and kept in-frame beta chains. Rows are unified per CDR3 protein, each entry keeping the most common DNA and genes. This sample lists roughly 500,000 distinct CDR3 sequences; about 15% were detected once. 20% to 30% of the sample belongs to the ten largest clones. This clonotype was seen ten or more times. The target of this receptor is not known. No base quality information exists; no much larger clone differs at one position. Clipping removes 5 bases from V and 2 bases from J, with 3 as the unmatched junction base count. The CDR3, from cysteine to phenylalanine, totals 13 residues. Left in the record is the CDR3 DNA by itself, 39 bases read in frame from the first base. According to the germline V gene, CDR1 reads SGHTA and CDR2 reads FQGTGA.

The chain is assembled from TRBV7-3 and TRBJ2-7, and 7 bases in between align with TRBD2. This receptor was obtained from a human donor in good health (CMV status not recorded). Some clones in this sample may be carry-over from other donors' samples. The sequenced material came from CD8+ T cells from PBMCs. In nucleotides, the sequence is TGTGCCAGCAGCCCGGGACTAACCTACGAGCAGTACTTC. This translates into CASSPGLTYEQYF.